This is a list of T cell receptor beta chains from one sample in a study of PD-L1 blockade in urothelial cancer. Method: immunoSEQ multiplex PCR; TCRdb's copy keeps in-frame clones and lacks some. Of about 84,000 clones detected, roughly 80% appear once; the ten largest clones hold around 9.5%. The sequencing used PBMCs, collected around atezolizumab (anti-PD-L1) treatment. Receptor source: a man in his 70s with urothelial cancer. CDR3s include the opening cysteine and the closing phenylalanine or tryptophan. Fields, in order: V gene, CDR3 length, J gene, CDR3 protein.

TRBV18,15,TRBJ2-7,CASSLVRQGLYEQYF
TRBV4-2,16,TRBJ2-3,CASSPFPGASTDTQYF
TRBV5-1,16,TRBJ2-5,CASSLTERTAGETQYF
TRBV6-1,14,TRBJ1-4,CASSVQGLGEKLFF
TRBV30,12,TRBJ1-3,CAWTGSGNTIYF
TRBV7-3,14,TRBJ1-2,CASSSSGGSGGYTF
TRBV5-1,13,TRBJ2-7,CASRVAENYEQYF
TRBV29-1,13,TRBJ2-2,CSVVTANTGELFF
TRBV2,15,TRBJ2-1,CASSEGTSGRVEQFF
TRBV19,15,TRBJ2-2,CASSTSGRGSGELFF
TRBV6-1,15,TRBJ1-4,CASSEVPGVNGKLFF
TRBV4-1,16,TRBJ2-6,CASSPYSSSGANVLTF
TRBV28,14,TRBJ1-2,CASSWTAPNYGYTF
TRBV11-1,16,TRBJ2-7,CASSLEGTSGSYEQYF
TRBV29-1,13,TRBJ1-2,CSVMDRGPGGYTF
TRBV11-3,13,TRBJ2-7,CASSLGRQDEQYF
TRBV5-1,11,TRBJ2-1,CASSSNNEQFF
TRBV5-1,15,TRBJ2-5,CASSLNPGVGETQYF
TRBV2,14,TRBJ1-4,CASSSERRSEKLFF
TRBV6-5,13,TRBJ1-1,CATDPGVVTEAFF
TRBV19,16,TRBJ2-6,CASSTYRDSGANVLTF
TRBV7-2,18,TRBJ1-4,CASSRQGLGVPVHEKLFF
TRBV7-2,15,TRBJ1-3,CASSLGRQGYNTIYF
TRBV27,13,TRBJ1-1,CASGETGNTEAFF
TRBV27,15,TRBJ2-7,CASSQLEAGVYEQYF
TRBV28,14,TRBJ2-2,CASSGTGSTGELFF
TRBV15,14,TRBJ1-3,CATSRDSTGNTIYF
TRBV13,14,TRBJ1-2,CASSLGPSNYGYTF
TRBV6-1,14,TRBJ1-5,CASSAHREGQPQHF
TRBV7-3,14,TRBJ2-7,CASSPAGTGDEQYF
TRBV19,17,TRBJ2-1,CASSATLAGGPKNEQFF
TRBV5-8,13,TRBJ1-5,CASSLGQGQPQHF
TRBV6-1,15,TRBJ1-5,CASSLQEYSNQPQHF
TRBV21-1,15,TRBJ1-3,CASSKEDSTGNTIYF
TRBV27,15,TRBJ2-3,CASSLQRGGADTQYF
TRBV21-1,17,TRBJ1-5,CASSKDWTVYSNQPQHF
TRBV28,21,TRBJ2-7,CASTKSLEAPRYGSISYEQYF
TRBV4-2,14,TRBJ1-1,CASRDGQVGTEAFF
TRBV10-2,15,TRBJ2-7,CASQAGGTGGLEQYF
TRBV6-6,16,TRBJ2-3,CASSPGTSGSVDTQYF
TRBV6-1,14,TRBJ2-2,CASALAGDHGELFF
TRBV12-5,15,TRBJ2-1,CASGFHRTSGGGLVF
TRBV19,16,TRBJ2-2,CASSPAGGPSKGELFF
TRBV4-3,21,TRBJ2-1,CASSQGYEYNRILSSYNEQFF
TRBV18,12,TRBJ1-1,CASSPPGGEAFF
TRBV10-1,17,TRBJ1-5,CASRKRSRGHSNQPQHF
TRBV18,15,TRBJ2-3,CASSRPEGSTDTQYF
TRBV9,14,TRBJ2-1,CASKRTSAYNEQFF